The source of this T cell receptor (beta chain) is a study of monozygotic twins with inflammatory bowel disease. Overall study results and limits: Discrimination among different T cell subtypes was not achievable.

Notes on this clonotype: As yet, its antigen is unknown.

The CDR3 is 12 amino acids. Germline V gives CDR1 SGHTA, CDR2 FQGNSA. With about 17 and 10 cycles respectively, two nested PCRs were carried out on TCRalpha and TCRbeta cDNA. Each CDR3 protein gets one entry in TCRdb, which reprocessed the 5' RACE reads and gives no DNA. The repertoire table contains 200,000 to 250,000 distinct CDR3 sequences. This clonotype was obtained from a human donor with ulcerative colitis or Crohn's disease, or a healthy co-twin of an affected twin (not recorded which). The chain combines TRBV7-2 with TRBJ2-3. Sequenced: blood. This CDR3 is CASSSDADTQYF.